This T cell receptor (beta chain) was recovered during a study of T cell responses to AZD1222 COVID-19 vaccine. This table comes from immunoSEQ multiplex PCR, and its TCRdb copy is limited to in-frame clones, with some not included. The sample lists approximately 140,000 clones; approximately 90% were seen once. General study findings and limits: Researchers took repertoire samples only after the peak T cell response had come. The span of vaccine-associated CD4 TCRs extended across spike, with dominance at 160-218 and 743-854. Reportedly, nearly half of unique spike TCRs recognized epitopes outside B.1.351/B.1.1.7 mutations.

On this clone: Its cognate antigen is unknown.

This specimen consisted of peripheral blood, obtained 28 days after the second AZD1222 dose. The TCR sequence derives from an adult who received the AZD1222 COVID-19 vaccine.

CDR3 residues: CASSPHGGFDNSPLHF. The DNA for the CDR3 is TGCGCCAGCAGCCCCCACGGGGGCTTCGATAATTCACCCCTCCACTTT. The V gene is TRBV4-1, the J gene TRBJ1-6; D might be TRBD1 (6 bases). Germline lookup yields CDR1 MGHRA and CDR2 YSYEKL. There are 16 residues in the CDR3. Trimming stripped 4 bases from V and 5 bases from J, with 15 bases between.